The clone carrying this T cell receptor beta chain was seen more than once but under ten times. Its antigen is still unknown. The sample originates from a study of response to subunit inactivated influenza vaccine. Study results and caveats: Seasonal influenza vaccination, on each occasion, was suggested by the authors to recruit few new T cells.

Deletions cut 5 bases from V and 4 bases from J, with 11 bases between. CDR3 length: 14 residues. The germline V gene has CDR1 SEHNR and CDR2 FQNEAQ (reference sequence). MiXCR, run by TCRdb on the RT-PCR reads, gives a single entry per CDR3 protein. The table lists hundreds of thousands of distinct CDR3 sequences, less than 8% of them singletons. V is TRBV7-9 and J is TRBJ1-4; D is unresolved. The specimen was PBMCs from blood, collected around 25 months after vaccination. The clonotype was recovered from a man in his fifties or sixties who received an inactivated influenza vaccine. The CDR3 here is CASSKVEGNEKLFF. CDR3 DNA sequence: TGTGCCAGCAGCAAGGTCGAGGGTAATGAAAAACTGTTTTTT.